This TCR beta chain was documented in a study of blood T cell repertoires in COVID-19. The ends were cut back, 0 bases at V and 7 bases at J, with 18 bases in the middle. This CDR3 is built from 16 residues. Germline-derived CDR1 and CDR2 are LGHDT and YNNKEL (reference sequence). Each participant's cohort was designated according to participant-reported clinical history. The method was immunoSEQ multiplex PCR; TCRdb's version includes in-frame clones alone and lacks a portion of them. This table has about 140,000 clones, 75% to 80% appearing once. The rearrangement joins TRBV3-1 (or the pseudogene TRBV3-2) to TRBJ1-2; D is possibly TRBD1 (5 bases). This sequence was found in a woman in her forties or fifties who had recovered from COVID-19. Sequencing input: PBMCs or T cells enriched from blood (not recorded which). The CDR3 DNA follows: TGTGCCAGCAGCCAAGATCGAGGCAGGGACTGGGGTGGCTACACCTTC. Amino acids: CASSQDRGRDWGGYTF.